These 5 T cell receptor beta chains originate from one sample sequenced in a study of T cell responses to AZD1222 COVID-19 vaccine. The method was immunoSEQ multiplex PCR; TCRdb's version includes in-frame clones alone and lacks a portion of them. The table records fewer than 120,000 clones, around 90% of them present only once. This material consisted of peripheral blood, taken 28 days after the second AZD1222 dose. The receptors here all came from an adult who received the AZD1222 COVID-19 vaccine.

The table lists this clone with a count of one. The gene calls are TRBV2 and TRBJ2-7; D call uncertain. Germline CDR1 SNHLY, CDR2 FYNNEI. This CDR3 region has 12 residues. V was trimmed by 3 bases and J by 1 base, leaving 4 bases between them. The CDR3 nucleotides are TGTGCCAGCAGTGAGGGATCCTACGAGCAGTACTTC. It translates to CASSEGSYEQYF.

This chain links TRBV5-1 with TRBJ1-2; tentatively, D is TRBD1 (5 bases). The CDR3 has 13 residues. Trimming shortened V by 4 bases and J by 4 bases, and 11 bases separated the two germline ends. Germline CDR1 and CDR2: SGHRS and YFSETQ. DNA for the CDR3: TGCGCCAGCAGCACAGACAGATTCTATGGCTACACCTTC. Its translation is CASSTDRFYGYTF. The entire variable domain, with the rest obtained from reference TRBV5-1 and TRBJ1-2, is as follows: KAGVTQTPRYLIKTRGQQVTLSCSPISGHRSVSWYQQTPGQGLQFLFEYFSETQRNKGNFPGRFSGRQFSNSRSEMNVSTLELGDSALYLCASSTDRFYGYTFGSGTRLTVV.

V gene TRBV10-3 combines with J gene TRBJ2-5, with 7 nucleotides matching TRBD2. The CDR3 totals 16 residues. V trimming: 0 bases; J trimming: 2 bases; junction bases outside the gene matches: 6. Germline V gene data show CDR1 as ENHRY and CDR2 as SYGVKD. As DNA, the CDR3 is TGTGCCATCAGTGAGTCAGCGGGGTGGTCTCAAGAGACCCAGTACTTC. The encoded protein is CAISESAGWSQETQYF.

This chain joins TRBV18 and TRBJ2-2; perhaps D is TRBD1 or TRBD2 (5 bases each). Germline V lookup: CDR1 KGHSH, CDR2 LQKENI. V was trimmed by 6 bases and J by 2 bases, leaving 19 bases between them. The CDR3 contains 17 residues. The CDR3, as DNA: TGTGCCAGCTCTCAAGACGGGGCGCTGCCTAACACCGGGGAGCTGTTTTTT. Amino acid sequence: CASSQDGALPNTGELFF.

The chain links TRBV15 to TRBJ2-3; TRBD2 matches at 8 bases. V lost 1 base and J lost 0; bases outside the gene matches: 3. CDR3 length: 16 amino acids. Germline-derived CDR1 and CDR2 are LNHNV and YYDKDF (reference sequence). CDR3 sequence reads: CATSRAIAGSTDTQYF. The CDR3 DNA sequence: TGTGCCACCAGCAGAGCGATAGCGGGGAGCACAGATACGCAGTATTTT.